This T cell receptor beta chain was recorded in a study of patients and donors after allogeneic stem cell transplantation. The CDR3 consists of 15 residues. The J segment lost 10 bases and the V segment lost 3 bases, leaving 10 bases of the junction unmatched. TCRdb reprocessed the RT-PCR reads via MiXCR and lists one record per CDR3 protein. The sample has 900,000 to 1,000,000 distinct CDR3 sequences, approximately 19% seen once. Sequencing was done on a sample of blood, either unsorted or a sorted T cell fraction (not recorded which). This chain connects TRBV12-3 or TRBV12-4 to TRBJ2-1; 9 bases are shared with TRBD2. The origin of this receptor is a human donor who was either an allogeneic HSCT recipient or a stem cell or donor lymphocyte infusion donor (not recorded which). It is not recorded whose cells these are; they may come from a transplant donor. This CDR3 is CASSFRLADYQEQFF. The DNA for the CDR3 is TGTGCCAGCAGTTTTCGACTAGCGGATTACCAGGAGCAGTTCTTC.